The 10 T cell receptor beta chains reported below all come from one sample, sequenced in a study of T cell repertoires in cytomegalovirus infection. Each CDR3 protein is one row after TCRdb ran MiXCR on the reads. The table includes some 350,000 distinct CDR3 sequences, approximately 32% detected once. Their target antigens are unknown. Sequences were derived from cultured PBMCs, sampled from culture after CMV antigen stimulation. The receptors originated from a human donor in good health (CMV status not recorded). Some clones in this sample may be carry-over from other donors' samples.

V is TRBV6-2 or TRBV6-3 and J is TRBJ2-1; TRBD2 aligns across 8 bases. V dropped 8 bases and J dropped 10; count of bases not matched to a gene: 13. CDR3 length: 14 residues. Germline CDR1 and CDR2: MNHEY and SVGEGT. The CDR3 DNA is TGTGCCAGCTCTTTTTCAGCGGGAGCAAACGAGCAGTTCTTC. Translation: CASSFSAGANEQFF.

The V call is TRBV20-1, the J call TRBJ1-5; 9 bases are a match to TRBD1. J lost 3 bases, V lost 6 bases, and 12 bases had no gene match. The CDR3 is made up of 16 amino acids. Germline CDR1 reads DFQATT; CDR2 reads SNEGSKA (reference sequence). The CDR3 reads CSAPLQGAGFNQPQHF. In DNA form, the CDR3 reads TGCAGTGCCCCTTTACAGGGGGCGGGTTTCAATCAGCCCCAGCATTTT.

J is TRBJ1-1 and V is TRBV11-2; D remains ambiguous. The CDR3 spans 15 residues. The germline V gene encodes CDR1 SGHAT and CDR2 FQNNGV. V was shortened by 1 base and J by 7 bases, with 16 bases between the two germline ends. CDR3 residues: CASSLVGRRLFEAFF. CDR3 nucleotide sequence: TGTGCCAGCAGCTTAGTTGGTAGGCGACTTTTTGAAGCTTTCTTT.

This clonotype was detected many times. The chain has TRBV7-2 and TRBJ2-5, with 11 bases matching TRBD2. V gave up 5 bases and J gave up 7 bases; unmatched junction bases: 9. Germline V gene sequence: CDR1 SGHTA, CDR2 FQGNSA. The CDR3 covers 15 residues. In nucleotides, the CDR3 is TGTGCCAGCAGCCCCTTAGCGGGGGGGGACGGGACCCAGTACTTC. It codes for CASSPLAGGDGTQYF. Combining the CDR3 with reference TRBV7-2 and TRBJ2-5 gives the whole variable domain GAGVSQSPSNKVTEKGKDVELRCDPISGHTALYWYRQSLGQGLEFLIYFQGNSAPDKSGLPSDRFSAERTGGSVSTLTIQRTQQEDSAVYLCASSPLAGGDGTQYFGPGTRLLVL.

The chain joins TRBV10-3 to TRBJ2-7; 7 nucleotides agree with TRBD2. The CDR3 consists of 15 residues. Germline CDR1 is ENHRY and CDR2 is SYGVKD. V trimming: 0 bases; J trimming: 1 base; junction bases outside the gene matches: 3. In DNA, the CDR3 is TGTGCCATCAGTGAGTCGGCTAGCGGATCCTACGAGCAGTACTTC. The encoded protein is CAISESASGSYEQYF.

This clonotype came up a few times. The rearrangement links TRBV19 to TRBJ2-7; 7 bases align to TRBD1. V lost 4 bases, J lost 3 bases, and 6 bases stayed unmatched. Germline-derived CDR1 and CDR2 are LNHDA and SQIVND (reference sequence). The CDR3 length is 14 residues. CDR3 residues: CASSTMTGSYEQYF. CDR3 nucleotides: TGTGCCAGTAGTACGATGACAGGGAGCTACGAGCAGTACTTC.

This chain joins TRBV29-1 and TRBJ2-1; TRBD1 aligns across 9 bases. CDR3 length: 13 residues. V lost 7 bases and J lost 6; bases outside the gene matches: 7. CDR1 and CDR2 (germline): SQVTM, ANQGSEA. CDR3 DNA: TGCAGCGCCGGGACAGGGTACGGCAATGAGCAGTTCTTC. It yields the protein CSAGTGYGNEQFF.

This clonotype was seen a handful of times. Just one base apart from a much larger clone, this may be a read error. The chain has TRBV6-1 and TRBJ1-5; D not resolved. The ends were cut back, 4 bases at V and 1 base at J, with 5 bases in the middle. The germline V gene encodes CDR1 MNHNS and CDR2 SASEGT. The CDR3 has 13 amino acids. CDR3 sequence (DNA): TGTGCCAGCAGTGTACACAGCAATCAGCCCCAGCATTTT. Its translation: CASSVHSNQPQHF.

The chain links TRBV10-3 to TRBJ1-1, with D unresolved. The CDR3 runs to 16 residues. Germline assignment: CDR1 ENHRY and CDR2 SYGVKD. The V end lost 2 bases, the J end lost 0 bases, and 13 bases lay between the germline ends. CDR3 sequence reads: CAISENPTALNTEAFF. Here the CDR3 DNA reads TGTGCCATCAGTGAGAACCCCACAGCGTTGAACACTGAAGCTTTCTTT.

The CDR3 nucleotides read TGTGCCAGCAGCTTACAGGGATTCGGCACTGAAGCTTTCTTT. Translation gives CASSLQGFGTEAFF. The gene calls are TRBV7-3 and TRBJ1-1; tentative D call: TRBD1 (5 bases). CDR3 size: 14 residues. Trimming left V 2 bases short and J 4 bases short, with 11 bases between. Looked up from germline, CDR1 is SGHTA and CDR2 is FQGTGA.